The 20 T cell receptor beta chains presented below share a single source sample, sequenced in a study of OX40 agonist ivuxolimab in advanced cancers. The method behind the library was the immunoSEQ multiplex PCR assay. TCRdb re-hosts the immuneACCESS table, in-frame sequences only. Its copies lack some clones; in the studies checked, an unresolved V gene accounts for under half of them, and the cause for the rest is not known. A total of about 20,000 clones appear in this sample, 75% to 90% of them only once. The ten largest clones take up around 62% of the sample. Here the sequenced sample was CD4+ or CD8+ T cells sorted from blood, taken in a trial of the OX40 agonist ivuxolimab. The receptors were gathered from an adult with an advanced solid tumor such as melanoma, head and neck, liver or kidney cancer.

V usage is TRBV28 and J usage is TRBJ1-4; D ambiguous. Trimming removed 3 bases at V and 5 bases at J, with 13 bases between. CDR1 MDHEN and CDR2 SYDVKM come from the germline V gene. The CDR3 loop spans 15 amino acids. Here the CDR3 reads CASSFGAAGNEKLFF. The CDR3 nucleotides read TGTGCCAGCAGTTTCGGCGCGGCAGGAAATGAAAAACTGTTTTTT.

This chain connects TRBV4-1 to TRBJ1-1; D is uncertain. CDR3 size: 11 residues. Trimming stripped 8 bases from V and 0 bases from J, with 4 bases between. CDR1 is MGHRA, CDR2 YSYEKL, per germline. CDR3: CASSLNTEAFF. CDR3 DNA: TGCGCCAGCTCGTTGAACACTGAAGCTTTCTTT.

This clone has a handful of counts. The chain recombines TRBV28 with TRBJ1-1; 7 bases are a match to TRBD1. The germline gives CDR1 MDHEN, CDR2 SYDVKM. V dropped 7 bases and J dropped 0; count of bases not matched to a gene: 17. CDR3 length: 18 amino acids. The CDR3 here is CASNPDRVGLRVNTEAFF. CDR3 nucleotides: TGTGCCAGCAACCCCGACAGGGTGGGATTAAGGGTGAACACTGAAGCTTTCTTT.

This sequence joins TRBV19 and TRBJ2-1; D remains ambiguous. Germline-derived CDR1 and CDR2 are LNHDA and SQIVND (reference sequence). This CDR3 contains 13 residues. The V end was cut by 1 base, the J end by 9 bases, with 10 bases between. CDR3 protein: CASSIGPMGEQFF. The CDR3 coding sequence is TGTGCCAGTAGTATAGGTCCCATGGGTGAGCAGTTCTTC.

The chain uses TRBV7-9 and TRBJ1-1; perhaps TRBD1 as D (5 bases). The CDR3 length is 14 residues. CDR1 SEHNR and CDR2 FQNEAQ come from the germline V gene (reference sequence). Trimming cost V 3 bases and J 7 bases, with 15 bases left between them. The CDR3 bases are TGTGCCAGCAGCTTCCCCGGGACCTGGTTTGAAGCTTTCTTT. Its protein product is CASSFPGTWFEAFF.

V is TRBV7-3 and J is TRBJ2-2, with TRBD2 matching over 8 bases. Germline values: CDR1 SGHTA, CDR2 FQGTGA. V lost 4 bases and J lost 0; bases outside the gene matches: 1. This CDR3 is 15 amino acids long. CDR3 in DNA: TGTGCCAGCAGCTCGGGACTAGCGAACACCGGGGAGCTGTTTTTT. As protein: CASSSGLANTGELFF.

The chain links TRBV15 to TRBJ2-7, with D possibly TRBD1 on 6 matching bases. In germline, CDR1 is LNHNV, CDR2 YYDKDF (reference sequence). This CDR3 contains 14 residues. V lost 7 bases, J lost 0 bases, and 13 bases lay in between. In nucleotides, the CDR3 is TGTGCCACCACCACCGACAGGAGCTCCTACGAGCAGTACTTC. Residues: CATTTDRSSYEQYF.

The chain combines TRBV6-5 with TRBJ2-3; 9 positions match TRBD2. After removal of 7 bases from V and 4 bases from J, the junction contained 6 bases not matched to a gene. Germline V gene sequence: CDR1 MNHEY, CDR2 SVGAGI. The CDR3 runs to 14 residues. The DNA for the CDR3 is TGTGCCAGCACCCCGGGACTAGCTTCAGATACGCAGTATTTT. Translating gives CASTPGLASDTQYF.

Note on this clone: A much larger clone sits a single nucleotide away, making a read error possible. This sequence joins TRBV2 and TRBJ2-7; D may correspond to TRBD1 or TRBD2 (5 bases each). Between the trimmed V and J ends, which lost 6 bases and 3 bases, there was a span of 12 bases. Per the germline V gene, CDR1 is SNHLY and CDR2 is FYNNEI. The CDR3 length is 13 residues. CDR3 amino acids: CASREGPDYEQYF. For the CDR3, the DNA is TGTGCCAGCAGAGAGGGACCGGACTACGAGCAGTACTTC.

This CDR3 reads CATSGAQQGFNQPQHF. In nucleotides, the CDR3 is TGTGCCACCAGCGGAGCTCAGCAGGGCTTCAATCAGCCCCAGCATTTT. V gene TRBV15 combines with J gene TRBJ1-5, with D possibly being TRBD1 (5 bases). The germline V and J ends were trimmed by 5 bases and 3 bases, with 17 bases remaining between them. This CDR3 has 16 residues. Germline V gene sequence: CDR1 LNHNV, CDR2 YYDKDF (reference sequence).

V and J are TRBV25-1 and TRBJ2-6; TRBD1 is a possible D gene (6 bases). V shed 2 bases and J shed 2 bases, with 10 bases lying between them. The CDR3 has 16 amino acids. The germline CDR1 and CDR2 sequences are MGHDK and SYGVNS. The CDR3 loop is CASSEAWGPGANVLTF. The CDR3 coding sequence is TGTGCCAGCAGTGAAGCGTGGGGGCCTGGGGCCAACGTCCTGACTTTC.

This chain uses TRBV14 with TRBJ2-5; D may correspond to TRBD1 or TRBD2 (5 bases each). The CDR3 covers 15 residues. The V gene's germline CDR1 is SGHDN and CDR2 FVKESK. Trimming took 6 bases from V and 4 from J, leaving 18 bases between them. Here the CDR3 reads CASSPGRWLGETQYF. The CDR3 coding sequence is TGTGCCAGCAGTCCGGGACGGTGGTTGGGAGAGACCCAGTACTTC.

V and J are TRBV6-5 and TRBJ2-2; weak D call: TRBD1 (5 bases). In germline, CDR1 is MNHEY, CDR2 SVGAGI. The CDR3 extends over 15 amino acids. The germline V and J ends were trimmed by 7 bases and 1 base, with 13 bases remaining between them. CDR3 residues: CASTDAGRNTGELFF. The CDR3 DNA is TGTGCCAGCACCGACGCAGGGCGGAACACCGGGGAGCTGTTTTTT.

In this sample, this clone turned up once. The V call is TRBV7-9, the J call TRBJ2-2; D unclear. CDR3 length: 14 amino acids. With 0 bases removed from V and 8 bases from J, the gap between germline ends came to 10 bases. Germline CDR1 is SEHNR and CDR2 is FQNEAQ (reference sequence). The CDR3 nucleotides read TGTGCCAGCAGCTTAGCGATAACACCGGGGGAGCTGTTTTTT. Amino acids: CASSLAITPGELFF.

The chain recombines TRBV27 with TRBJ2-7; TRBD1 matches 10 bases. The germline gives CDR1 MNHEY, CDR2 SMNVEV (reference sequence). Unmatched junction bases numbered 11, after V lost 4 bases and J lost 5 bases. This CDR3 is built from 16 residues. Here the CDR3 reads CASSYQSPGTGDEQYF. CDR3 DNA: TGTGCCAGCAGTTACCAAAGTCCAGGGACAGGGGACGAGCAGTACTTC.

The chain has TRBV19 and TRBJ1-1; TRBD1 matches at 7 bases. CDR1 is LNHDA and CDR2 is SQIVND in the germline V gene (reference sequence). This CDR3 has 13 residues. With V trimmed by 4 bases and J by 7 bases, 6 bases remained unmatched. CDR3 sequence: CASSTGTANEAFF. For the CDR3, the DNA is TGTGCCAGTAGTACGGGGACAGCTAATGAAGCTTTCTTT.

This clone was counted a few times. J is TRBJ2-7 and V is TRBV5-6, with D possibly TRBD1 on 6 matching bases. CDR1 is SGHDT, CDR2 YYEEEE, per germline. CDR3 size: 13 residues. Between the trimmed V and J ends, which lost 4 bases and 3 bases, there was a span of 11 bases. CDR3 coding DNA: TGTGCCAGCAGCCCGGGACACGTCTACGAGCAGTACTTC. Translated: CASSPGHVYEQYF.

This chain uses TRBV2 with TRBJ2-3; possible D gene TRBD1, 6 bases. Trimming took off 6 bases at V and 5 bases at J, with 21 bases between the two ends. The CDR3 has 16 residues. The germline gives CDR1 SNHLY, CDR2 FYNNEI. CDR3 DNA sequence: TGTGCCAGCAGCCCCTCGGGGCAGGGGTTGGGAGATACGCAGTATTTT. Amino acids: CASSPSGQGLGDTQYF.

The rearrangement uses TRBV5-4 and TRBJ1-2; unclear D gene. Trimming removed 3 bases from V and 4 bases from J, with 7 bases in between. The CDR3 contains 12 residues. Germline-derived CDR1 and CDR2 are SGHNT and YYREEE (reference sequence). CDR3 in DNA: TGTGCCAGCAGCTCGCCGAGCTATGGCTACACCTTC. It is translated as CASSSPSYGYTF. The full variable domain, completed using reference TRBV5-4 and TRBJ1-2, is ETGVTQSPTHLIKTRGQQVTLRCSSQSGHNTVSWYQQALGQGPQFIFQYYREEENGRGNFPPRFSGLQFPNYSSELNVNALELDDSALYLCASSSPSYGYTFGSGTRLTVV.

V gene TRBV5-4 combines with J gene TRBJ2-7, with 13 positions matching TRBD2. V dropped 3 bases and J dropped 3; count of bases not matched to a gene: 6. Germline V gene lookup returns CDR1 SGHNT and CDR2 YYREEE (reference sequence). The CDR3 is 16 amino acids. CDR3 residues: CASSYGLAGDLYEQYF. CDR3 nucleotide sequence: TGTGCCAGCAGCTATGGACTAGCGGGGGACCTCTACGAGCAGTACTTC.